The clone carrying this TCR beta chain was observed a handful of times. Its antigen is currently unknown. Profiling relied on immunoSEQ multiplex PCR, and the TCRdb table lists in-frame clones only, not all of them. The table records about 10,000 clones, 60% to 70% of them present only once. Deletions cut 2 bases from V and 10 bases from J, with 5 bases between. Germline V gene lookup returns CDR1 SNHLY and CDR2 FYNNEI. CDR3 length equals 10 residues. These data originate in a study of CD4+ T cells in melanoma. Findings of the study overall: Reportedly, melanoma neoantigen-specific CD4+ T cells showed varied differentiation states. CD8+ T cell, macrophage and B cell function reportedly correlated with neoantigen-specific CD4+ T cells.

The receptor was derived from a human donor with melanoma. The sample consisted of cells from a culture (not recorded whether cultured in vitro). V usage is TRBV2 and J usage is TRBJ1-1, with unresolved D. CDR3: CASSESGAFF. The DNA for the CDR3 is TGTGCCAGCAGTGAAAGTGGAGCTTTCTTT.